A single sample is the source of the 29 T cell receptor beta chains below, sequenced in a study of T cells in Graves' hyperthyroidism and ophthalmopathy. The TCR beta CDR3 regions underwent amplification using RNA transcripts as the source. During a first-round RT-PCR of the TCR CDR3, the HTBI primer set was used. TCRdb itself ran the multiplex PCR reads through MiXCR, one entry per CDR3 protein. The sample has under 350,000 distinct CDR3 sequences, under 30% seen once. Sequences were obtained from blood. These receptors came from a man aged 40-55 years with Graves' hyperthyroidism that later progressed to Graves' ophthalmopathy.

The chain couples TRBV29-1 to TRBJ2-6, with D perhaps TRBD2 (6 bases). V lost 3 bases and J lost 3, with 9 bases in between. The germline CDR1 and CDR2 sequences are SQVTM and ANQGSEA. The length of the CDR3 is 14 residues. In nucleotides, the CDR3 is TGCAGCGTTGACACGGGGGTTGGGGCCAACGTCCTGACTTTC. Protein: CSVDTGVGANVLTF.

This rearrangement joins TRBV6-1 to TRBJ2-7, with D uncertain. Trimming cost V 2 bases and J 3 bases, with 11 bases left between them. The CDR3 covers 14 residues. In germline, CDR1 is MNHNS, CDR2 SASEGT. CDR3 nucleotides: TGTGCCAGCAGTGAAACTCCAGGCCGCTACGAGCAGTACTTC. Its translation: CASSETPGRYEQYF.

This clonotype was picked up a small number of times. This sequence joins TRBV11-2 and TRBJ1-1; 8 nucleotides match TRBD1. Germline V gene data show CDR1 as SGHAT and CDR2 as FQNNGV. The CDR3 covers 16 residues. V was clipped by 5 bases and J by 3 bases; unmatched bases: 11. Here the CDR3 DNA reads TGTGCCAGCAGCCCCCACACGACAGGGGCGGACACTGAAGCTTTCTTT. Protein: CASSPHTTGADTEAFF.

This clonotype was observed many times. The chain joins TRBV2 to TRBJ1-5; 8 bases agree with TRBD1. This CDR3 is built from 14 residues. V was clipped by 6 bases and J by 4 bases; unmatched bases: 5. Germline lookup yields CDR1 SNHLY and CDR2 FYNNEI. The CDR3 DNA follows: TGTGCCAGCAGGGTAGGACAGGGAAATCAGCCCCAGCATTTT. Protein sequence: CASRVGQGNQPQHF. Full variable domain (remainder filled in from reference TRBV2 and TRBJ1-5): EPEVTQTPSHQVTQMGQEVILRCVPISNHLYFYWYRQILGQKVEFLVSFYNNEISEKSEIFDDQFSVERPDGSNFTLKIRSTKLEDSAMYFCASRVGQGNQPQHFGDGTRLSIL.

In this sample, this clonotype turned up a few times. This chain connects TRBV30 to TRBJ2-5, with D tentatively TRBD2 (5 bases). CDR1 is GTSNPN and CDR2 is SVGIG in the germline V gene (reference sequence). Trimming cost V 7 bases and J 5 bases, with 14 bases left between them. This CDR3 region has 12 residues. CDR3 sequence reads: CASLAWRETQYF. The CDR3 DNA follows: TGTGCCTCCCTGGCCTGGAGGGAGACCCAGTACTTC.

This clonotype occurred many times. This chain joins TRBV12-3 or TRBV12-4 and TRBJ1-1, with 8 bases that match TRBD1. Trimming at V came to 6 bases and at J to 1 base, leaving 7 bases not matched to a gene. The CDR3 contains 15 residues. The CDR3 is CASSRLGTGNTEAFF. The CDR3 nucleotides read TGTGCCAGCAGCCGACTTGGGACAGGGAACACTGAAGCTTTCTTT.

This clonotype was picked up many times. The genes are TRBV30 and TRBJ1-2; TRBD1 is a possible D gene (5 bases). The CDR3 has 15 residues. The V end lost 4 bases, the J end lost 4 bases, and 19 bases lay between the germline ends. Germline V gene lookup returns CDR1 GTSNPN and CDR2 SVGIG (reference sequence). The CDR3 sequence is CAWMSPTDLPYGYTF. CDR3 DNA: TGTGCCTGGATGAGTCCGACAGACCTCCCCTATGGCTACACCTTC.

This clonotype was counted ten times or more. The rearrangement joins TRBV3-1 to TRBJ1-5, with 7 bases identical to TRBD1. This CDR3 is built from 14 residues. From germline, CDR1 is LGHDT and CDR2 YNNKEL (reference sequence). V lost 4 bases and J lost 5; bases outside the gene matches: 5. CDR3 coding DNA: TGTGCCAGCAGCCTTCGACAGGGAGATCAGCCCCAGCATTTT. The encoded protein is CASSLRQGDQPQHF. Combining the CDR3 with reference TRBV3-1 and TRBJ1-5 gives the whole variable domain DTAVSQTPKYLVTQMGNDKSIKCEQNLGHDTMYWYKQDSKKFLKIMFSYNNKELIINETVPNRFSPKSPDKAHLNLHINSLELGDSAVYFCASSLRQGDQPQHFGDGTRLSIL.

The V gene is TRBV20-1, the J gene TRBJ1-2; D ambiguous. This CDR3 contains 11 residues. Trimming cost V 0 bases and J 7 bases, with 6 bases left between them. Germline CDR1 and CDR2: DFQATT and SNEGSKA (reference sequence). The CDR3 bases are TGCAGTGCTAGAGATGAAAGTGGCTACACCTTC. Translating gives CSARDESGYTF.

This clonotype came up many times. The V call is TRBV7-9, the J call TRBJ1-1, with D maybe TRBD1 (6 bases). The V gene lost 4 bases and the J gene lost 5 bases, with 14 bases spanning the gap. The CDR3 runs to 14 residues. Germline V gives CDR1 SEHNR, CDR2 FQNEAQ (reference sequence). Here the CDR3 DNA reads TGTGCCAGCAGCTCGACAGGTCAGATGACTGAAGCTTTCTTT. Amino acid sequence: CASSSTGQMTEAFF.

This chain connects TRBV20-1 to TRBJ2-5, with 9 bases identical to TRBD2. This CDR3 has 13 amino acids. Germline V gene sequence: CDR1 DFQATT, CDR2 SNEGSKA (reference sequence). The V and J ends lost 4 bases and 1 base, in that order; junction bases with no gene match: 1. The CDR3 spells CSATSGIQETQYF. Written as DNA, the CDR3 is TGCAGTGCTACTAGCGGGATCCAAGAGACCCAGTACTTC.

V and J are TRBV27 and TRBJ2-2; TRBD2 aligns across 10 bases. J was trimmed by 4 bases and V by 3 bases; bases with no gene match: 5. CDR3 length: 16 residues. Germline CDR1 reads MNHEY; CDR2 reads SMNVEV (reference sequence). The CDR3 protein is CASSFPGTSVTGELFF. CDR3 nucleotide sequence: TGTGCCAGCAGTTTCCCCGGGACTAGCGTCACCGGGGAGCTGTTTTTT.

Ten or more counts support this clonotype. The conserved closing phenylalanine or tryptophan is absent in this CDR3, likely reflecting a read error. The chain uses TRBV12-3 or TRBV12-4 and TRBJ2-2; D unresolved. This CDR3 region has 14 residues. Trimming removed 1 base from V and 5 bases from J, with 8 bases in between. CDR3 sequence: CASSLGGGTGELFL. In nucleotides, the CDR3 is TGTGCCAGCAGTTTAGGAGGTGGGACCGGGGAGCTGTTTCTT.

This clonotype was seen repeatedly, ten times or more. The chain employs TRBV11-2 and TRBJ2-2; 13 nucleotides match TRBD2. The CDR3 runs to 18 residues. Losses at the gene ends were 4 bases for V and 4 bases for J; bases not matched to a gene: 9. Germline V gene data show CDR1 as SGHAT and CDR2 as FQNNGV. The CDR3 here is CASSSRLAGGGSTGELFF. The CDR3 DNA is TGTGCCAGCAGCTCCCGACTAGCGGGAGGCGGGAGCACCGGGGAGCTGTTTTTT.

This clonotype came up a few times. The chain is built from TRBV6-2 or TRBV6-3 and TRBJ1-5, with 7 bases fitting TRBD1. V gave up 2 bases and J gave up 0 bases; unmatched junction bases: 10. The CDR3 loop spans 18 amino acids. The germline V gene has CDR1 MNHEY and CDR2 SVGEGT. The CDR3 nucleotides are TGTGCCAGCAGTTACAATCCCGGGACAGCTTATAGCAATCAGCCCCAGCATTTT. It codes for CASSYNPGTAYSNQPQHF.

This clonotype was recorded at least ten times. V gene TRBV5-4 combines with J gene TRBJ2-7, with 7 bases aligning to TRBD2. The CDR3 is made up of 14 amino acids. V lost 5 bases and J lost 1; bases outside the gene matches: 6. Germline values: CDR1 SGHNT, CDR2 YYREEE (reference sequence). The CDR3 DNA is TGTGCCAGCAGAAGGGCGGGAGATTCCTACGAGCAGTACTTC. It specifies CASRRAGDSYEQYF.

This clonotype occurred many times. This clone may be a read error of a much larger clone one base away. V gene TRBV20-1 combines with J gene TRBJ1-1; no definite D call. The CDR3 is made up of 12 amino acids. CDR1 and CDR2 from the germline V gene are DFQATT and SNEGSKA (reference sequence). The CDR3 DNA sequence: TGCTGTGCGCCAACAGAGAACACTGAAGCTTTCTTT. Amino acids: CCAPTENTEAFF.

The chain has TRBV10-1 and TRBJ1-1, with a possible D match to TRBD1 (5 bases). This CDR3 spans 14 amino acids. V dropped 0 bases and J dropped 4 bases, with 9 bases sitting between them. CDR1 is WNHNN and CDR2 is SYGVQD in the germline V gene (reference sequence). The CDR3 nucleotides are TGCGCCAGCAGTGAGTCGAAGGGGACCACTGAAGCTTTCTTT. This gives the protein CASSESKGTTEAFF.

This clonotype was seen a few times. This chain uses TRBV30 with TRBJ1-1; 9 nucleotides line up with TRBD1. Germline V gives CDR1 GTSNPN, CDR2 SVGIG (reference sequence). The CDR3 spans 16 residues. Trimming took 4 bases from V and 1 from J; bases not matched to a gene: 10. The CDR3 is CAWKSRDRERNTEAFF. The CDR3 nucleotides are TGTGCCTGGAAATCGAGGGACAGGGAGCGGAACACTGAAGCTTTCTTT.

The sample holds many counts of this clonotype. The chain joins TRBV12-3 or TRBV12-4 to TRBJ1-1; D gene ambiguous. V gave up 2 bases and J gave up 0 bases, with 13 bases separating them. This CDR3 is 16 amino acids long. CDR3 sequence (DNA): TGTGCCAGCAGTTTACGCAGGAGTTATATGAACACTGAAGCTTTCTTT. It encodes CASSLRRSYMNTEAFF.

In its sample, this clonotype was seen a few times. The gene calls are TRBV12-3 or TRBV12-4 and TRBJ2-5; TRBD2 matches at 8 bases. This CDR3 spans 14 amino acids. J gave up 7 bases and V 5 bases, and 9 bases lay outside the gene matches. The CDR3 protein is CASSPSGGSVTQYF. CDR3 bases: TGTGCCAGCAGTCCCTCGGGAGGGTCGGTGACCCAGTACTTC.

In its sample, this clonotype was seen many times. Here the CDR3 DNA reads TGTGCCAGCAGCTTAGAACTAGCGGGAGTCTACGAGCAGTACTTC. This gives the protein CASSLELAGVYEQYF. The chain has TRBV7-9 and TRBJ2-7; 11 nucleotides match TRBD2. Germline V gene sequence: CDR1 SEHNR, CDR2 FQNEAQ (reference sequence). CDR3 size: 15 residues. V shed 1 base, J shed 3 bases, and the junction held 2 bases outside the gene matches.

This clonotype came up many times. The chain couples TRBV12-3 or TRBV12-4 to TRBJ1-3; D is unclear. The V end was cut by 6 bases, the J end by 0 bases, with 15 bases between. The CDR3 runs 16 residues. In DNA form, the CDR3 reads TGTGCCAGCAGCATAGCCCCCAGGAGCTCTGGAAACACCATATATTTT. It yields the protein CASSIAPRSSGNTIYF.

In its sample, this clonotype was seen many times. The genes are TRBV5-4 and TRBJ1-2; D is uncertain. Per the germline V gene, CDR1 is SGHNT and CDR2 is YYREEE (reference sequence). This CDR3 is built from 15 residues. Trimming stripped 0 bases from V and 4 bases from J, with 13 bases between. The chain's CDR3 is CASSLVRESTYGYTF. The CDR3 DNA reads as TGTGCCAGCAGCTTGGTAAGGGAGTCGACCTATGGCTACACCTTC.

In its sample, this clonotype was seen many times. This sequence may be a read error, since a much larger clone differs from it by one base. The CDR3 DNA reads as TGTGCCAGCAGCCCCACGTTTGAGATGAACACTGAAGCTTTCTTT. It yields the protein CASSPTFEMNTEAFF. The chain couples TRBV7-3 to TRBJ1-1; no clear D gene. CDR1 is SGHTA, CDR2 FQGTGA, per germline. The CDR3 sequence is 15 residues long. The ends were cut back, 5 bases at V and 0 bases at J, with 13 bases in the middle.

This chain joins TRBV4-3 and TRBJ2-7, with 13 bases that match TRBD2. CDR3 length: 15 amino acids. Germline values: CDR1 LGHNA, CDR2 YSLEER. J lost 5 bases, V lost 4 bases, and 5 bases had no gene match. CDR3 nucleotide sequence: TGCGCCAGCAGCCTGGAGGGACTAGCGGGGCACGAGCAGTACTTC. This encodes CASSLEGLAGHEQYF.

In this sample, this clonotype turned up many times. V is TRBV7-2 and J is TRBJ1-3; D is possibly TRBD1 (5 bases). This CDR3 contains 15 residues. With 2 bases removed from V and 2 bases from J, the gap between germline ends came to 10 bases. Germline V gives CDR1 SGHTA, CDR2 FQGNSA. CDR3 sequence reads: CASSLRSRAGNTIYF. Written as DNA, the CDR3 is TGTGCCAGCAGCTTAAGGTCCAGGGCTGGAAACACCATATATTTT.

The DNA for the CDR3 is TGTGCCAGCAGTACGGGACAGACAAGAGAGACCCAGTACTTC. Its translation is CASSTGQTRETQYF. The chain carries TRBV28 and TRBJ2-5, with 7 bases aligning to TRBD1. This CDR3 spans 14 amino acids. Germline CDR1 is MDHEN and CDR2 is SYDVKM. V was clipped by 5 bases and J by 4 bases; unmatched bases: 7. Based on the CDR3 plus reference TRBV28 and TRBJ2-5, the full variable domain is DVKVTQSSRYLVKRTGEKVFLECVQDMDHENMFWYRQDPGLGLRLIYFSYDVKMKEKGDIPEGYSVSREKKERFSLILESASTNQTSMYLCASSTGQTRETQYFGPGTRLLVL.

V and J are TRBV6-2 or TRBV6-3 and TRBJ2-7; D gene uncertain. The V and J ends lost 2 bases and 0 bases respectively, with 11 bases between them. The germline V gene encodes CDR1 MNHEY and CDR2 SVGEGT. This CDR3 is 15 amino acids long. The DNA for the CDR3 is TGTGCCAGCAGTTACGATGGCAGGAGCTCCTACGAGCAGTACTTC. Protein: CASSYDGRSSYEQYF.